Following are 26 T cell receptor beta chains from one sample sequenced in a study of OX40 agonist ivuxolimab in advanced cancers. Sequencing was performed with immunoSEQ multiplex PCR; in TCRdb, only in-frame clones are kept and a portion is missing. The sample shows 40,000 to 55,000 clones, about 90% of them seen only once. The sequences come from CD4+ or CD8+ T cells sorted from blood, collected in a trial of the OX40 agonist ivuxolimab. The source of these receptors is an adult with an advanced solid tumor such as melanoma, head and neck, liver or kidney cancer.

Only a few counts were recorded for this clone. This rearrangement joins TRBV27 to TRBJ2-5; TRBD1 is a possible D gene (6 bases). Trimming took 3 bases from V and 9 from J, leaving 11 bases between them. Per the germline V gene, CDR1 is MNHEY and CDR2 is SMNVEV (reference sequence). This CDR3 is built from 12 residues. Here the CDR3 reads CASSLNQGPQYF. The DNA for the CDR3 is TGTGCCAGCAGTTTGAATCAGGGGCCCCAGTACTTC.

The chain joins TRBV11-1 to TRBJ2-5, with TRBD1 matching over 8 bases. After removal of 4 bases from V and 3 bases from J, the junction contained 4 bases not matched to a gene. Germline lookup yields CDR1 SGHAT and CDR2 FQDESV (reference sequence). The CDR3 extends over 14 amino acids. CDR3 nucleotide sequence: TGTGCCAGCAGCTACGGACAGGGAAAAGAGACCCAGTACTTC. It encodes CASSYGQGKETQYF.

This sequence joins TRBV28 and TRBJ1-2; 8 positions agree with TRBD1. Germline V CDR1 and CDR2: MDHEN, SYDVKM. The CDR3 contains 14 residues. V lost 6 bases to trimming and J lost 6 bases; unmatched junction nucleotides: 9. The CDR3 DNA is TGTGCCAGCAGCCACGGACAGGGAAGGAATGGCTACACCTTC. It encodes CASSHGQGRNGYTF.

The chain joins TRBV5-1 to TRBJ2-5; 7 nucleotides agree with TRBD2. The CDR3 is 14 residues long. CDR1 is SGHRS, CDR2 YFSETQ, per germline. Losses at the gene ends were 2 bases for V and 2 bases for J; bases not matched to a gene: 3. CDR3: CASSLIAGQETQYF. CDR3 DNA sequence: TGCGCCAGCAGCTTAATAGCGGGTCAAGAGACCCAGTACTTC. The full variable domain, completed using reference TRBV5-1 and TRBJ2-5, is KAGVTQTPRYLIKTRGQQVTLSCSPISGHRSVSWYQQTPGQGLQFLFEYFSETQRNKGNFPGRFSGRQFSNSRSEMNVSTLELGDSALYLCASSLIAGQETQYFGPGTRLLVL.

The chain is built from TRBV28 and TRBJ2-1; a possible D gene is TRBD2 (6 bases). CDR1 and CDR2 from the germline V gene are MDHEN and SYDVKM. The CDR3 consists of 11 residues. Trimming took off 6 bases at V and 15 bases at J, with 15 bases between the two ends. CDR3 sequence: CASSSTSTRFF. The CDR3 DNA reads as TGTGCCAGCAGCTCCACTAGCACGAGGTTCTTC.

The chain joins TRBV28 to TRBJ1-1, with 8 bases matching TRBD1. The CDR3 length is 14 residues. CDR1 and CDR2 (germline): MDHEN, SYDVKM. The V segment lost 6 bases and the J segment 4 bases; nucleotides outside the gene matches: 7. The CDR3 loop is CASRVQGDGTEAFF. CDR3 bases: TGTGCCAGCAGGGTACAGGGGGACGGCACTGAAGCTTTCTTT.

The rearrangement joins TRBV2 to TRBJ1-5, with 8 bases matching TRBD1. This CDR3 comprises 14 residues. J was trimmed by 7 bases and V by 7 bases; bases with no gene match: 9. The germline gives CDR1 SNHLY, CDR2 FYNNEI. Here the CDR3 reads CASTEQGAMQPQHF. The CDR3 region has the DNA TGTGCCAGCACGGAGCAGGGGGCGATGCAGCCCCAGCATTTT.

The chain has TRBV7-2 and TRBJ2-7, with TRBD2 matching over 9 bases. Germline V gene sequence: CDR1 SGHTA, CDR2 FQGNSA. CDR3 length: 15 residues. The ends lost 6 bases at V and 4 bases at J; junction bases unmatched: 10. The CDR3 reads CASSFSGSFLYEQYF. The CDR3, as DNA: TGTGCCAGCAGTTTTAGCGGGAGTTTCCTTTACGAGCAGTACTTC.

The CDR3 here is CASSLDRASPFF. CDR3 nucleotide sequence: TGTGCCAGCAGCTTAGACCGGGCCTCCCCGTTCTTC. The rearrangement joins TRBV11-1 to TRBJ2-1, with D unclear. V dropped 1 base and J dropped 15 bases, with 13 bases sitting between them. The length of the CDR3 is 12 residues. Looked up from germline, CDR1 is SGHAT and CDR2 is FQDESV (reference sequence).

The CDR3 is CASSLGSGGWGDTQYF. The CDR3 DNA is TGTGCCAGCAGCTTAGGGTCGGGCGGATGGGGAGATACGCAGTATTTT. The chain recombines TRBV11-2 with TRBJ2-3, with D uncertain. From germline, CDR1 is SGHAT and CDR2 FQNNGV. V dropped 1 base and J dropped 5 bases, with 16 bases sitting between them. The CDR3 extends over 16 amino acids.

The CDR3 region has the DNA TGTGCCTGGAGTGTACTGAAGGGGCCGAGCGGTGGCTACACCTTC. Translating gives CAWSVLKGPSGGYTF. This chain connects TRBV30 to TRBJ1-2; D may be TRBD1 (5 bases). Germline V lookup: CDR1 GTSNPN, CDR2 SVGIG (reference sequence). This CDR3 is built from 15 residues. V was shortened by 0 bases and J by 7 bases, with 18 bases between the two germline ends.

This chain connects TRBV4-2 to TRBJ2-7; 11 bases line up with TRBD2. V was clipped by 3 bases and J by 6 bases; unmatched bases: 10. CDR1 and CDR2 (germline): LGHNA, YNFKEQ. This CDR3 has 16 amino acids. DNA of the CDR3: TGTGCCAGCAGCCATATCGGGACTAGCGGAAACCTCGAGCAGTACTTC. Translating it yields CASSHIGTSGNLEQYF.

The rearrangement uses TRBV30 and TRBJ1-4; possibly TRBD1 for D (5 bases). Germline CDR1 and CDR2: GTSNPN and SVGIG (reference sequence). CDR3 size: 12 residues. V lost 2 bases, J lost 8 bases, and 9 bases lay in between. CDR3 protein: CAWSWGREKLFF. The CDR3 DNA follows: TGTGCCTGGAGTTGGGGCAGGGAAAAACTGTTTTTT.

The rearrangement joins TRBV6-5 to TRBJ2-5, with D unclear. V was shortened by 2 bases and J by 7 bases, with 11 bases between the two germline ends. Looked up from germline, CDR1 is MNHEY and CDR2 is SVGAGI. The CDR3 is 13 amino acids. The CDR3 region is CASSYRLSGTQYF. CDR3 in DNA: TGTGCCAGCAGTTACCGACTCTCGGGGACCCAGTACTTC.

This chain joins TRBV2 and TRBJ2-3; TRBD2 matches at 7 bases. The CDR3 is 15 residues long. In germline, CDR1 is SNHLY, CDR2 FYNNEI. The V gene end was trimmed by 8 bases and the J gene end by 5 bases; junction bases not matched to a gene: 13. CDR3 residues: CASGGRLRGGDTQYF. The CDR3 region has the DNA TGTGCCAGCGGAGGGAGACTCCGCGGGGGAGATACGCAGTATTTT.

V usage is TRBV7-9 and J usage is TRBJ2-3; D possibly corresponds to TRBD2 (5 bases). Germline-derived CDR1 and CDR2 are SEHNR and FQNEAQ (reference sequence). The ends were cut back, 0 bases at V and 0 bases at J, with 7 bases in the middle. This CDR3 has 15 residues. In DNA form, the CDR3 reads TGTGCCAGCAGCTTAGCGGGAGCAAGCACAGATACGCAGTATTTT. Amino acids: CASSLAGASTDTQYF.

The V gene is TRBV6-1, the J gene TRBJ1-6, with 7 bases that match TRBD1. After removal of 1 base from V and 7 bases from J, the junction contained 7 bases not matched to a gene. The CDR3 contains 16 residues. Per germline, CDR1 MNHNS and CDR2 SASEGT. The CDR3 DNA reads TGTGCCAGCAGTGAAGACCTAAGGGGGCCCAATTCACCCCTCCACTTT. Translated, it gives CASSEDLRGPNSPLHF.

The chain joins TRBV2 to TRBJ2-7, with unresolved D. The V end was cut by 4 bases, the J end by 1 base, with 8 bases between. The germline CDR1 and CDR2 sequences are SNHLY and FYNNEI. The CDR3 loop spans 13 amino acids. The CDR3 loop reads CASSGPQSYEQYF. DNA of the CDR3: TGTGCCAGCAGTGGGCCGCAGTCCTACGAGCAGTACTTC. The full variable domain, completed using reference TRBV2 and TRBJ2-7, is EPEVTQTPSHQVTQMGQEVILRCVPISNHLYFYWYRQILGQKVEFLVSFYNNEISEKSEIFDDQFSVERPDGSNFTLKIRSTKLEDSAMYFCASSGPQSYEQYFGPGTRLTVT.

This clone was detected only once. CDR3 amino acids: CASSLWAGRYNEQFF. Here the CDR3 DNA reads TGTGCCAGCAGCTTGTGGGCGGGGCGATACAATGAGCAGTTCTTC. The rearrangement uses TRBV5-6 and TRBJ2-1; tentative D call: TRBD2 (6 bases). Germline CDR1 is SGHDT and CDR2 is YYEEEE. The CDR3 is made up of 15 amino acids. Between the trimmed V and J ends, which lost 1 base and 4 bases, there was a span of 12 bases.

As DNA, the CDR3 is TGTGCCACCAGCATAGAGCTGGATACGCAGTATTTT. It is translated as CATSIELDTQYF. This chain connects TRBV15 to TRBJ2-3, with no clear D. Trimming stripped 4 bases from V and 6 bases from J, with 8 bases between. This CDR3 region has 12 residues. Looked up from germline, CDR1 is LNHNV and CDR2 is YYDKDF (reference sequence).

This clone was recorded only once. The chain is built from TRBV19 and TRBJ1-4; maybe TRBD1 (6 bases). Germline assignment: CDR1 LNHDA and CDR2 SQIVND (reference sequence). This CDR3 spans 14 amino acids. The V end was cut by 6 bases, the J end by 6 bases, with 14 bases between. The CDR3 sequence is CASSYRVQDEKLFF. The DNA for the CDR3 is TGTGCCAGTAGCTACAGGGTTCAGGATGAAAAACTGTTTTTT. Full variable domain (outside the CDR3, taken from reference TRBV19 and TRBJ1-4): DGGITQSPKYLFRKEGQNVTLSCEQNLNHDAMYWYRQDPGQGLRLIYYSQIVNDFQKGDIAEGYSVSREKKESFPLTVTSAQKNPTAFYLCASSYRVQDEKLFFGSGTQLSVL.

This clone was recorded once. The J gene is TRBJ2-7, the V gene TRBV5-4; D is uncertain. This CDR3 is 13 amino acids long. Germline V gives CDR1 SGHNT, CDR2 YYREEE (reference sequence). V was shortened by 0 bases and J by 3 bases, with 7 bases between the two germline ends. CDR3 DNA sequence: TGTGCCAGCAGCTTGGATTCCCACTACGAGCAGTACTTC. Translated: CASSLDSHYEQYF.

The V call is TRBV5-5, the J call TRBJ2-7, with D perhaps TRBD2 (5 bases). Germline V gene data show CDR1 as SGHKS and CDR2 as YYEKEE (reference sequence). This CDR3 region has 15 residues. The V and J ends lost 4 bases and 2 bases respectively, with 16 bases between them. DNA of the CDR3: TGTGCCAGCAGCCCCGCAGCGGTCGCCCCCTACGAGCAGTACTTC. This codes for CASSPAAVAPYEQYF.

This chain connects TRBV6-1 to TRBJ2-7; the D is unclear. The germline V and J ends were trimmed by 3 bases and 2 bases, with 14 bases remaining between them. In germline, CDR1 is MNHNS, CDR2 SASEGT. CDR3 length equals 15 residues. In nucleotides, the CDR3 is TGTGCCAGCAGTGAGCAAATGAGGTTCACCTACGAGCAGTACTTC. Amino acid sequence: CASSEQMRFTYEQYF.

This clone was seen once. This sequence joins TRBV6-5 and TRBJ2-7, with D tentatively TRBD2 (5 bases). The V gene's germline CDR1 is MNHEY and CDR2 SVGAGI. V dropped 4 bases and J dropped 0 bases, with 13 bases sitting between them. The CDR3 contains 15 residues. CDR3 in DNA: TGTGCCAGCAGTTCCCCAATGCGGGCCTCCTACGAGCAGTACTTC. Its protein is CASSSPMRASYEQYF.

The chain couples TRBV28 to TRBJ2-5; maybe TRBD2 (7 bases). Looked up from germline, CDR1 is MDHEN and CDR2 is SYDVKM. The V end was cut by 8 bases, the J end by 6 bases, with 16 bases between. CDR3 size: 13 residues. This CDR3 is CASYAGGLKTQYF. The CDR3 region has the DNA TGTGCCAGCTACGCCGGGGGGCTGAAGACCCAGTACTTC. Full variable domain (rest looked up from reference TRBV28 and TRBJ2-5): DVKVTQSSRYLVKRTGEKVFLECVQDMDHENMFWYRQDPGLGLRLIYFSYDVKMKEKGDIPEGYSVSREKKERFSLILESASTNQTSMYLCASYAGGLKTQYFGPGTRLLVL.